Detailed here is one T cell receptor beta chain. Clones were read by immunoSEQ multiplex PCR, and TCRdb kept only the in-frame ones, dropping some. The top ten clones hold about 8.5% of a sample with roughly 270,000 clones, 70% to 90% of them seen once. The CDR3 sequence is 15 residues long. The germline V gene encodes CDR1 SEHNR and CDR2 FQNEAQ (reference sequence). Trimming stripped 2 bases from V and 2 bases from J, with 10 bases between. The sample is drawn from a study of blood T cell repertoires in COVID-19. Whole-study context: The origin of the acute and convalescent COVID-19 samples was the United States, Italy and Spain. In each case, the material was cDNA or gDNA derived from T cells, B-cell-depleted T cells, or PBMCs.

The sequencing input was peripheral blood. V and J are TRBV7-9 and TRBJ1-3; weak D call: TRBD1 (6 bases). This sequence was found in a young man with active or convalescent COVID-19. The DNA of the CDR3 is TGTGCCAGCAGCTTAAGCGGGGGGCCTGGAAACACCATATATTTT. Translation: CASSLSGGPGNTIYF.